The next 22 T cell receptor beta chains were all read from a single sample in a study of blood T cells in healthy people across ages. A J-beta primer mix and a sample-barcoded 5' primer were used in a second PCR of roughly 6 to 11 cycles. TCRdb re-called the 5' RACE reads through MiXCR, storing one row per CDR3 protein. Of hundreds of thousands of distinct CDR3 sequences listed, about 56% are singletons. The sample consisted of blood. All receptors come from a man aged 35 to 55 in good health.

V is TRBV27 and J is TRBJ1-2, with D perhaps TRBD1 (6 bases). Germline V lookup: CDR1 MNHEY, CDR2 SMNVEV (reference sequence). This CDR3 spans 14 amino acids. The V end lost 6 bases, the J end lost 3 bases, and 14 bases lay between the germline ends. The CDR3 coding sequence is TGTGCCAGCAGCCCCAACAGGGTGGACTATGGCTACACCTTC. It translates to CASSPNRVDYGYTF.

This clonotype has more than one count but fewer than ten. The chain links TRBV12-3 or TRBV12-4 to TRBJ2-5; D remains unclear. V was cut by 2 bases and J by 11 bases, with 24 bases left in between. The CDR3 has 16 residues. This CDR3 is CASSLRVAGVNNEQYF. CDR3 nucleotides: TGTGCCAGCAGTTTAAGAGTGGCAGGCGTAAACAATGAGCAGTACTTC.

The chain uses TRBV12-3 or TRBV12-4 and TRBJ1-5, with D unresolved. CDR3 size: 12 residues. Trimming cost V 3 bases and J 6 bases, with 6 bases left between them. CDR3 loop: CASSFSRQPQHF. DNA of the CDR3: TGTGCCAGCAGTTTTAGCCGTCAGCCCCAGCATTTT.

This clonotype has only one observation. The J gene is TRBJ2-5, the V gene TRBV7-2; D gene unclear. V was trimmed by 5 bases and J by 11 bases, leaving 18 bases between them. CDR3 size: 13 residues. Looked up from germline, CDR1 is SGHTA and CDR2 is FQGNSA. The CDR3 here is CASSTGPRNEQYF. CDR3 DNA sequence: TGTGCCAGCAGCACCGGGCCCCGGAATGAGCAGTACTTC.

CDR3 DNA sequence: TGTGCCAGCAGTAATGACAGGGTCTCACCCCTCCACTTT. This sequence encodes CASSNDRVSPLHF. This chain uses TRBV6-4 with TRBJ1-6, with 7 bases aligning to TRBD1. CDR1 and CDR2 (germline): MRHNA, SNTAGT. The V segment lost 5 bases and the J segment 10 bases; nucleotides outside the gene matches: 5. This CDR3 is built from 13 residues.

The genes are TRBV20-1 and TRBJ1-1; 7 bases fit TRBD1. CDR1 DFQATT and CDR2 SNEGSKA come from the germline V gene (reference sequence). The CDR3 loop spans 13 amino acids. J was trimmed by 11 bases and V by 5 bases; bases with no gene match: 14. The CDR3 bases are TGCAGTGCTCACCCCAGACAGGGCAGGACGGCTTTCTTT. It codes for CSAHPRQGRTAFF.

This clonotype has just one count. J is TRBJ2-7 and V is TRBV27; TRBD2 aligns across 8 bases. Trimming took 5 bases from V and 5 from J; bases not matched to a gene: 11. The CDR3 consists of 15 residues. Germline V gene data show CDR1 as MNHEY and CDR2 as SMNVEV (reference sequence). DNA for the CDR3: TGTGCCAGCAGTCTCTCTCGCGGGAGGTCTGACGAGCAGTACTTC. Its translation: CASSLSRGRSDEQYF.

The rearrangement uses TRBV28 and TRBJ2-5; D unclear. Germline-derived CDR1 and CDR2 are MDHEN and SYDVKM. The CDR3 contains 16 residues. Trimming removed 1 base at V and 4 bases at J, with 16 bases between. CDR3 amino acids: CASSLSPSVRLETQYF. The CDR3 coding sequence is TGTGCCAGCAGTTTATCCCCCTCGGTACGGTTAGAGACCCAGTACTTC.

The chain couples TRBV6-6 to TRBJ2-1; 7 bases are shared with TRBD1. The CDR3 runs to 14 residues. Germline values: CDR1 MNHNY, CDR2 SVGAGI (reference sequence). V lost 1 base to trimming and J lost 8 bases; unmatched junction nucleotides: 5. This chain's CDR3 is CASSYLGTVYEQFF. The CDR3 bases are TGTGCCAGCAGTTACTTGGGGACAGTCTATGAGCAGTTCTTC.

The chain has TRBV20-1 and TRBJ1-2; maybe TRBD1 (6 bases). Germline lookup yields CDR1 DFQATT and CDR2 SNEGSKA (reference sequence). The CDR3 extends over 14 amino acids. Trimming cost V 0 bases and J 0 bases, with 8 bases left between them. CDR3 sequence (DNA): TGCAGTGCTAGAGAACAGGGAGCTAACTATGGCTACACCTTC. Protein: CSAREQGANYGYTF.

The chain carries TRBV12-3 or TRBV12-4 and TRBJ2-4, with TRBD1 matching 7 bases. Matching the DNA end better, TRBJ2-7 makes the J call doubtful. CDR3 length: 16 amino acids. The CDR3 loop reads CASSGRGTARAYEQYF. CDR3 nucleotide sequence: TGTGCCAGCAGCGGAAGGGGGACAGCGCGAGCCTACGAGCAGTACTTC.

The chain couples TRBV5-1 to TRBJ1-3; D is unclear. This CDR3 has 14 amino acids. Germline assignment: CDR1 SGHRS and CDR2 YFSETQ. V shed 4 bases and J shed 2 bases, with 10 bases lying between them. CDR3 sequence: CASSPNTAGNTIYF. In DNA, the CDR3 is TGCGCCAGCAGCCCGAATACGGCTGGAAACACCATATATTTT.

This clonotype was counted a single time. The rearrangement uses TRBV28 and TRBJ1-2, with a weak D call TRBD1 (6 bases). Germline assignment: CDR1 MDHEN and CDR2 SYDVKM. V lost 7 bases to trimming and J lost 5 bases, with 17 bases between them. This CDR3 is built from 14 residues. DNA of the CDR3: TGTGCCAGCACCATCCGGACAGACCTATATGGCTACACCTTC. Its protein product is CASTIRTDLYGYTF.

This clonotype showed up just once. This chain links TRBV19 with TRBJ2-5; 8 nucleotides line up with TRBD1. The CDR3 has 17 amino acids. The junction had 13 bases not matched to a gene; V was cut back by 2 bases and J by 5 bases. Germline CDR1 LNHDA, CDR2 SQIVND (reference sequence). CDR3 loop: CASSITPGAGGRETQYF. The DNA for the CDR3 is TGTGCCAGTAGTATAACTCCGGGGGCAGGGGGCAGGGAGACCCAGTACTTC.

This rearrangement joins TRBV4-1 to TRBJ1-2; TRBD1 matches at 8 bases. The CDR3 loop spans 15 amino acids. V dropped 5 bases and J dropped 5; count of bases not matched to a gene: 10. Germline V gene data show CDR1 as MGHRA and CDR2 as YSYEKL. The CDR3 sequence: CASSTTGTGTYGYTF. DNA for the CDR3: TGCGCCAGCAGCACGACCGGGACAGGAACGTATGGCTACACCTTC.

This clonotype was seen only a few times. CDR3 sequence (DNA): TGTGCCAGCTCATCACAGGGTATCCAAGAGACCCAGTACTTC. Amino acids: CASSSQGIQETQYF. The chain employs TRBV18 and TRBJ2-5; the D gene is possibly TRBD1 (6 bases). CDR3 length equals 14 residues. From germline, CDR1 is KGHSH and CDR2 LQKENI. V shed 5 bases and J shed 1 base, with 11 bases lying between them. The full variable domain, in which reference TRBV18 and TRBJ2-5 provide the parts outside the CDR3, is NAGVMQNPRHLVRRRGQEARLRCSPMKGHSHVYWYRQLPEEGLKFMVYLQKENIIDESGMPKERFSAEFPKEGPSILRIQQVVRGDSAAYFCASSSQGIQETQYFGPGTRLLVL.

The gene calls are TRBV6-2 or TRBV6-3 and TRBJ2-4; D remains unclear. The CDR3 is made up of 16 amino acids. Germline V gene lookup returns CDR1 MNHEY and CDR2 SVGEGT. V lost 1 base and J 0 bases, leaving 10 bases between the germline ends. This CDR3 reads CASSYWGALAKNIQYF. The CDR3 DNA is TGTGCCAGCAGTTACTGGGGTGCCCTAGCCAAAAACATTCAGTACTTC.

The CDR3 DNA reads as TGTGCCAGCAGTATTGACAGGAGCTCCTACAATGAGCAGTTCTTC. Its protein is CASSIDRSSYNEQFF. The genes are TRBV6-4 and TRBJ2-1, with D possibly TRBD1 on 6 matching bases. The V gene's germline CDR1 is MRHNA and CDR2 SNTAGT. The CDR3 loop spans 15 amino acids. V was clipped by 5 bases and J by 0 bases, with 11 bases between them.

This sequence joins TRBV20-1 and TRBJ1-6; 7 bases match TRBD1. Trimming at V came to 4 bases and at J to 7 bases, leaving 7 bases not matched to a gene. This CDR3 comprises 14 residues. CDR1 and CDR2 from the germline V gene are DFQATT and SNEGSKA (reference sequence). In nucleotides, the CDR3 is TGCAGTGCTACCCCCGGGACAGTAAATTCACCCCTCCACTTT. It yields the protein CSATPGTVNSPLHF.

The CDR3 protein is CASSTRTSGNTDTQYF. Written as DNA, the CDR3 is TGTGCCAGCAGTACGAGGACTAGCGGGAACACAGATACGCAGTATTTT. The gene calls are TRBV12-3 or TRBV12-4 and TRBJ2-3, with 12 bases aligning to TRBD2. The CDR3 length is 16 residues. Germline trimming cut 5 bases from V and 2 bases from J; bases unmatched to any gene: 5.

This clonotype has more than one count but fewer than ten. J is TRBJ2-2 and V is TRBV29-1; TRBD1 matches 9 bases. Germline assignment: CDR1 SQVTM and CDR2 ANQGSEA. The CDR3 has 14 amino acids. V was pared by 6 bases and J by 6 bases, with 8 bases of the junction left unmatched. CDR3 sequence reads: CSVGQGVGPGELFF. CDR3 sequence (DNA): TGCAGCGTGGGACAGGGTGTTGGTCCCGGGGAGCTGTTTTTT.

The V gene is TRBV28, the J gene TRBJ2-5, with a possible D match to TRBD1 (5 bases). Between the trimmed V and J ends, which lost 5 bases and 3 bases, there was a span of 22 bases. Germline loops: CDR1 MDHEN, CDR2 SYDVKM. The CDR3 is made up of 17 amino acids. The CDR3 DNA is TGTGCCAGCAGTCAGGGCGCCAAAGGGATGTCGGAAGAGACCCAGTACTTC. Its protein is CASSQGAKGMSEETQYF.